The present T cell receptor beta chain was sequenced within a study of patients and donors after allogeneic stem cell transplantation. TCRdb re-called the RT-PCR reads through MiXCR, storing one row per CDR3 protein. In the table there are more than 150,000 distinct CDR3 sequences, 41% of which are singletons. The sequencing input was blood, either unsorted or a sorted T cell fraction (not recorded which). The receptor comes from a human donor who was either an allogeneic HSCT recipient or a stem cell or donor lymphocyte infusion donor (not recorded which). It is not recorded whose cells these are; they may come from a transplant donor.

CDR3 loop: CASSQDPRTDIAELFF. The CDR3 region has the DNA TGCGCCAGCAGCCAAGATCCTAGGACGGACATCGCGGAGCTGTTTTTT. The chain couples TRBV4-3 to TRBJ2-2, with D maybe TRBD1 (5 bases). Germline CDR1 and CDR2: LGHNA and YSLEER. CDR3 length: 16 residues. Trimming took 0 bases from V and 10 from J, leaving 18 bases between them.